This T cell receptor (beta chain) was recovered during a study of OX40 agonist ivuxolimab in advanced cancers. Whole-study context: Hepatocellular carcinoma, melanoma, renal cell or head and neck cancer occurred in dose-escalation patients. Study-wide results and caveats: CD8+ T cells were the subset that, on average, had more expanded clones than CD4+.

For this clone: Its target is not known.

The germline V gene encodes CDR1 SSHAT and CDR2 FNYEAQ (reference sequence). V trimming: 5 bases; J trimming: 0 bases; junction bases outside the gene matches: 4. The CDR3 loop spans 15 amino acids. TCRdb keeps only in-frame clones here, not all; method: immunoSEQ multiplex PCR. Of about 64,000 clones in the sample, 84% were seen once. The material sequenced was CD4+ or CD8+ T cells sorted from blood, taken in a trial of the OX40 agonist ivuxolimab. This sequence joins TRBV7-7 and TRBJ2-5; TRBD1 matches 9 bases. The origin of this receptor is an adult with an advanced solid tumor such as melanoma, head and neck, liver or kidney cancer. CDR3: CASSPDRGYQETQYF. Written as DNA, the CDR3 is TGTGCCAGCAGCCCCGACAGGGGGTACCAAGAGACCCAGTACTTC.